This T cell receptor beta chain was observed in a study of vaccination effects on CD4 cells after COVID-19. Study-level results: Clones that were induced by infection or by vaccine showed marked contraction late after vaccination.

This CDR3 has 13 amino acids. Trimming shortened V by 3 bases and J by 1 base, and 6 bases separated the two germline ends. Per the germline V gene, CDR1 is SGHTA and CDR2 is FQGNSA. Clones were read by immunoSEQ multiplex PCR, and TCRdb kept only the in-frame ones, dropping some. Among 26,000 or so clones listed, 83% were seen once. Turning to this clone: Its antigen remains unidentified.

Expansion of antigen-specific CD4+ T cells with viral peptide pools was carried out by the ViraFEST assay before sequencing. Subsequent to 10 days of culture, CD4+ T cells were isolated. All participants had two doses of either the BNT162b2 or mRNA-1273 vaccine. Half-medium replacement with IL-2 medium occurred on days 3 and 7. The sample was CD4+ T cells from PBMCs cultured with HCoV-NL63 spike peptides, taken after COVID-19 vaccination. The sequence came from a human donor who received a COVID-19 vaccine. Some clones in this sample may be carry-over from other donors' samples. The chain has TRBV7-2 and TRBJ1-1; the D is unclear. The CDR3 sequence: CASSLSGNTEAFF. CDR3 sequence (DNA): TGTGCCAGCAGCTTGTCAGGGAACACTGAAGCTTTCTTT.